This is a list of T cell receptor beta chains from one sample in a study of blood T cell repertoires in COVID-19. Only in-frame clones appear in the TCRdb table, and some are missing; sequencing was by immunoSEQ multiplex PCR. This table holds 150,000 to 200,000 clones, approximately 90% found once. What was sequenced was peripheral blood. These receptors all come from a woman of 80 years or more in a cohort sampled during active or convalescent COVID-19. The CDR3 runs from the conserved cysteine through the conserved F or W. The order of the fields is V gene, clone size, D gene, J gene, CDR3 protein, CDR3 DNA. The D gene is left open where the match is weak. Expanded clones get a size class; other rows say once, few or many, or leave the size out.

TRBV6-5	-	TRBD1	TRBJ1-5	CASSRQGGQPQHF	TGTGCCAGCAGCCGACAGGGAGGTCAGCCCCAGCATTTT
TRBV7-2	-	-	TRBJ2-2	CASSLQTRGFPGELFF	TGTGCCAGCAGCTTACAGACTAGGGGTTTCCCCGGGGAGCTGTTTTTT
TRBV6-6	-	-	TRBJ2-7	CASSPGGPAYEQYF	TGTGCCAGCAGTCCCGGAGGACCTGCCTACGAGCAGTACTTC
TRBV3-1/TRBV3-2	-	-	TRBJ1-2	CASSQQGNYGYTF	TGTGCCAGCAGTCAACAGGGAAACTATGGCTACACCTTC
TRBV5-1	-	-	TRBJ2-2	CASSSQGRTGELFF	TGCGCCAGCAGCTCACAGGGCCGCACCGGGGAGCTGTTTTTT
TRBV28	-	-	TRBJ1-6	CASSLWGAYGSYNSPLHF	TGTGCCAGCAGTTTATGGGGGGCGTATGGCTCCTATAATTCACCCCTCCACTTT
TRBV7-8	-	-	TRBJ2-1	CASSAARRTNNEQFF	TGTGCCAGCAGCGCCGCTCGGCGGACTAACAATGAGCAGTTCTTC
TRBV29-1	-	-	TRBJ2-7	CSVLPTARGYEQYF	TGCAGCGTCCTACCGACAGCCCGCGGCTACGAGCAGTACTTC
TRBV25-1	-	-	TRBJ1-3	CASSESGISGNTIYF	TGTGCCAGCAGTGAATCAGGGATCTCTGGAAACACCATATATTTT
TRBV3-1/TRBV3-2	-	-	TRBJ2-3	CASSPRGAAPWADTQYF	TGTGCCAGCAGCCCCCGTGGGGCGGCCCCGTGGGCAGATACGCAGTATTTT
TRBV3-1/TRBV3-2	-	-	TRBJ2-2	CASSHPPGGGTGELFF	TGTGCCAGCAGCCACCCCCCGGGGGGCGGCACCGGGGAGCTGTTTTTT
TRBV7-2	-	TRBD1	TRBJ1-2	CASSFNGQGANYGYTF	TGTGCCAGCAGCTTCAACGGACAGGGAGCTAACTATGGCTACACCTTC
TRBV9	once	-	TRBJ2-3	CASSVQGMADTQYF	TGTGCCAGCAGCGTCCAGGGGATGGCAGATACGCAGTATTTT
TRBV30	-	TRBD2	TRBJ2-1	CALDSSGRGYNEQFF	TGTGCCTTGGATTCTAGCGGGAGGGGCTACAATGAGCAGTTCTTC
TRBV7-2	-	-	TRBJ2-7	CASSESTGTYEQYF	TGTGCCAGCAGCGAATCGACAGGAACCTACGAGCAGTACTTC
TRBV7-2	-	-	TRBJ1-5	CASSLAAVRNQPQHF	TGTGCCAGCAGCTTAGCGGCAGTTCGAAATCAGCCCCAGCATTTT
TRBV5-4	-	-	TRBJ2-5	CASSSQETQYF	TGTGCCAGCAGCTCCCAGGAGACCCAGTACTTC
TRBV24-1	-	TRBD2	TRBJ2-1	CATSDPGLAGQPSSYNEQFF	TGTGCCACCAGTGACCCGGGACTAGCGGGTCAACCCAGCTCCTACAATGAGCAGTTCTTC
TRBV6-1	-	-	TRBJ1-6	CASSAFDGRRNSPLHF	TGTGCCAGCAGTGCCTTCGATGGCCGCCGTAATTCACCCCTCCACTTT
TRBV12-3/TRBV12-4	-	-	TRBJ1-1	CASSLQVNTEAFF	TGTGCCAGCAGTTTACAGGTGAACACTGAAGCTTTCTTT
TRBV3-1/TRBV3-2	-	TRBD2	TRBJ2-1	CASTPLAGVREQFF	TGTGCCAGCACTCCCCTAGCGGGAGTTCGTGAGCAGTTCTTC
TRBV10-3	-	-	TRBJ1-2	CAISELRNNYGYTF	TGTGCCATCAGTGAGCTCAGGAATAACTATGGCTACACCTTC
TRBV3-1/TRBV3-2	once	TRBD2	TRBJ2-5	CASSQDRVAGEETQYF	TGTGCCAGCAGCCAAGATCGGGTAGCGGGAGAAGAGACCCAGTACTTC
TRBV5-1	-	TRBD1	TRBJ2-3	CASGEGDREDTQYF	TGCGCCAGCGGCGAGGGGGACAGGGAAGATACGCAGTATTTT
TRBV6-2/TRBV6-3	once	TRBD1	TRBJ1-1	CASSYSGAGGPVAEAFF	TGTGCCAGCAGTTACTCCGGGGCAGGGGGCCCCGTGGCTGAAGCTTTCTTT
TRBV24-1	-	TRBD1	TRBJ1-4	CATSDPDRGRGEKLFF	TGTGCCACCAGTGACCCCGACAGGGGAAGGGGTGAAAAACTGTTTTTT
TRBV6-5	once	-	TRBJ1-5	CASKGGFSNQPQHF	TGTGCCAGCAAGGGGGGGTTTAGCAATCAGCCCCAGCATTTT
TRBV9	-	-	TRBJ1-1	CASSVSGNLMNTEAFF	TGTGCCAGCAGCGTTTCAGGGAATCTCATGAACACTGAAGCTTTCTTT
TRBV3-1/TRBV3-2	-	-	TRBJ2-3	CASSPSGHSTDTQYF	TGTGCCAGCAGCCCCAGCGGCCATAGCACAGATACGCAGTATTTT
TRBV7-2	-	TRBD1	TRBJ2-5	CASSSGTGKTQYF	TGTGCCAGCAGCTCGGGGACAGGGAAGACCCAGTACTTC
TRBV7-9	-	-	TRBJ2-3	CASGAGLGTQYF	TGTGCCAGCGGCGCAGGCCTGGGTACGCAGTATTTT
TRBV7-2	-	-	TRBJ1-4	CASSLVGGEKLFF	TGTGCCAGCAGCTTAGTTGGGGGGGAAAAACTGTTTTTT
TRBV19	once	-	TRBJ1-1	CASSTIQGSTEAFF	TGTGCCAGTAGTACAATACAGGGCTCCACTGAAGCTTTCTTT
TRBV19	-	TRBD1	TRBJ2-1	CASSTHRQGGLFF	TGTGCCAGTAGTACCCATAGACAGGGGGGATTGTTCTTC
TRBV19	-	-	TRBJ1-2	CASSPGQFLGYTF	TGTGCCAGTAGTCCGGGACAATTCTTAGGCTACACCTTC
TRBV5-8	-	TRBD1	TRBJ1-3	CASSLVGQDFGNTIYF	TGTGCCAGCAGCTTGGTTGGACAGGACTTTGGAAACACCATATATTTT
TRBV5-5	-	TRBD1	TRBJ1-3	CASSPGGSSGNTIYF	TGTGCCAGCAGCCCAGGGGGCTCGTCGGGAAACACCATATATTTT
TRBV24-1	-	TRBD1	TRBJ2-3	CATRPRDRATDTQYF	TGTGCCACCAGACCCCGGGACAGGGCTACAGATACGCAGTATTTT
TRBV11-3	-	TRBD1	TRBJ1-4	CASSSTGTGNEKLFF	TGTGCCAGCAGCTCAACCGGGACAGGGAACGAAAAACTGTTTTTT
TRBV5-5	-	TRBD2	TRBJ2-5	CASSSAPTSVYETQYF	TGTGCCAGCAGCTCGGCGCCGACTAGCGTTTACGAGACCCAGTACTTC
TRBV6-5	-	-	TRBJ2-5	CASRKRHIQETQYF	TGTGCCAGCAGGAAACGACACATTCAAGAGACCCAGTACTTC
TRBV29-1	-	-	TRBJ1-3	CARTGVSTGNTIYF	TGCGCTCGTACCGGGGTGTCAACTGGAAACACCATATATTTT
TRBV5-5	-	TRBD1	TRBJ2-3	CASSLAGTGLADTQYF	TGTGCCAGCAGCCTAGCCGGGACAGGGTTGGCAGATACGCAGTATTTT
TRBV20-1	-	-	TRBJ1-1	CSARVQFEAFF	TGCAGTGCTAGAGTACAGTTTGAAGCTTTCTTT
TRBV5-1	few	-	TRBJ1-1	CASSFSGARSEAFF	TGCGCCAGCAGCTTCTCAGGGGCGAGATCTGAAGCTTTCTTT
TRBV25-1	-	TRBD1	TRBJ1-5	CASSVSGQSGNQPQHF	TGTGCCAGCAGTGTATCGGGACAGTCTGGCAATCAGCCCCAGCATTTT
TRBV18	-	TRBD1	TRBJ1-6	CASSPGQGAGSPLHF	TGTGCCAGCTCACCAGGACAGGGGGCTGGTTCACCCCTCCACTTT
TRBV5-1	-	TRBD2	TRBJ2-2	CASSPVSSGRKGTGELFF	TGCGCCAGCAGCCCGGTCTCTAGCGGGAGGAAGGGCACCGGGGAGCTGTTTTTT
TRBV30	-	-	TRBJ2-3	CAWSVSVAADTQYF	TGTGCCTGGAGTGTATCAGTGGCTGCAGATACGCAGTATTTT
TRBV9	-	TRBD1	TRBJ1-4	CASSPMRTGVEKLFF	TGTGCCAGCAGCCCAATGCGTACAGGGGTGGAAAAACTGTTTTTT
TRBV7-9	-	-	TRBJ1-1	CASSEGVTEAFF	TGTGCCAGCAGTGAGGGAGTGACTGAAGCTTTCTTT
TRBV4-1	-	-	TRBJ1-2	CASSHPQGGYTF	TGCGCCAGCAGCCATCCTCAGGGTGGCTACACCTTC